The rows below give T cell receptor beta chains drawn from one sample of a study of vaccination effects on CD4 cells after COVID-19. Libraries were prepared by immunoSEQ multiplex PCR; TCRdb keeps only in-frame clonotypes and omits some of them. The sample has just under 30,000 clones; roughly 71% are singletons. No antigen has been identified for these receptors. The specimen comprised CD4+ T cells from PBMCs cultured with HCoV-OC43 spike peptides, sampled after COVID-19 vaccination. These receptors all stem from a human donor who received a COVID-19 vaccine. CDR3s leave out the opening cysteine and the closing phenylalanine or tryptophan. The order of the fields is V gene, D gene, CDR3 protein. D genes are given only for firm matches.

TRBV21-1 NA ASSKEDLAGGLWGDTQY
TRBV6-2/TRBV6-3 NA ASSRLDSDFPEAF
TRBV18 NA ASSPQQGGSNQPQH
TRBV15 NA ATSRDNQPQH
TRBV6-5 NA ASKGTSSSYEQY
TRBV30 NA AWSGSTDTQY
TRBV30 NA AWSVGALSGNTIY
TRBV12-5 TRBD1 ASGPPGTVPGSGELF
TRBV27 NA ASSLSGVLGNTIY
TRBV6-5 TRBD1 ASTSSQGGTEAF
TRBV5-1 TRBD1 ASGTGQAINYGYT
TRBV2 NA ASSVDPNYGYT
TRBV3-1/TRBV3-2 NA ASSHGGSNTEAF